Shown below are 16 T cell receptor beta chains from a single sample sequenced in a study of cytomegalovirus exposure and HLA in healthy donors. Researchers ran the PCR with 60 Vbeta and 13 Jbeta primers. Some clones are missing from TCRdb's copy, which holds only in-frame ones; the method was immunoSEQ multiplex PCR. The sample yields more than 95,000 clones, 55% to 75% seen once. Material: PBMCs. Receptors originate from a man aged 25-45 years in good health and CMV-seronegative.

CDR3 in DNA: TGTGCCAGCAGGTTGGGGGGTGGGGTAGATACGCAGTATTTT. Protein: CASRLGGGVDTQYF. The V gene is TRBV6-1, the J gene TRBJ2-3; maybe TRBD2 (6 bases). V shed 6 bases and J shed 5 bases, with 15 bases lying between them. The CDR3 has 14 residues. The germline V gene has CDR1 MNHNS and CDR2 SASEGT.

In DNA, the CDR3 is TGCAGCGTTCTGTGGGACAGGGTTGGGCAGCCCCAGCATTTT. It is translated as CSVLWDRVGQPQHF. The V gene is TRBV29-1, the J gene TRBJ1-5, with 9 bases matching TRBD1. CDR1 and CDR2 (germline): SQVTM, ANQGSEA. J lost 7 bases, V lost 5 bases, and 9 bases had no gene match. The CDR3 totals 14 residues.

V gene TRBV7-3 combines with J gene TRBJ2-2, with D perhaps TRBD1 (5 bases). This CDR3 has 13 residues. V gave up 1 base and J gave up 7 bases, with 7 bases separating them. Germline V lookup: CDR1 SGHTA, CDR2 FQGTGA. CDR3 loop: CASSLNRGGELFF. Here the CDR3 DNA reads TGTGCCAGCAGCTTAAATAGGGGCGGGGAGCTGTTTTTT.

The chain has TRBV7-3 and TRBJ2-5, with TRBD1 matching over 7 bases. This CDR3 spans 15 amino acids. CDR1 and CDR2 (germline): SGHTA, FQGTGA. The V gene end was trimmed by 5 bases and the J gene end by 4 bases; junction bases not matched to a gene: 10. The CDR3 protein is CASSPDRDRGETQYF. The CDR3 DNA sequence: TGTGCCAGCAGCCCAGACAGGGATCGGGGAGAGACCCAGTACTTC.

This chain links TRBV28 with TRBJ1-1; a weak D match, TRBD1 (5 bases). The CDR3 spans 15 residues. CDR1 and CDR2 (germline): MDHEN, SYDVKM. V was trimmed by 5 bases and J by 11 bases, leaving 24 bases between them. The CDR3 region is CASSATGGAVDRAFF. CDR3 coding DNA: TGTGCCAGCAGTGCCACAGGTGGGGCCGTGGATAGGGCTTTCTTT.

V and J are TRBV12-1 and TRBJ1-6; the D call TRBD1 from the table was never checked on the DNA. TRBV12-1 counts as a pseudogene. This CDR3 contains 15 residues. The CDR3 coding sequence is TGTGCCAGCAGCTTTTTCAGGGTAGAAAATTCACCCCTCCACTTT. This encodes CASSFFRVENSPLHF.

This clone was seen a handful of times. The gene calls are TRBV5-1 and TRBJ2-7; 11 nucleotides agree with TRBD1. After removal of 5 bases from V and 0 bases from J, the junction contained 10 bases not matched to a gene. The CDR3 covers 17 residues. The germline V gene encodes CDR1 SGHRS and CDR2 YFSETQ. The CDR3 reads CASSQISGQGASYEQYF. The CDR3 region has the DNA TGCGCCAGCAGTCAAATTTCTGGACAGGGGGCCTCCTACGAGCAGTACTTC.

The rearrangement uses TRBV6-6 and TRBJ1-5; D uncertain. The CDR3 extends over 13 amino acids. V was pared by 7 bases and J by 2 bases, with 9 bases between. Germline V CDR1 and CDR2: MNHNY, SVGAGI (reference sequence). As DNA, the CDR3 is TGTGCCAGCATGCAGGTAGGCAATCAGCCCCAGCATTTT. Its translation is CASMQVGNQPQHF.

This clone was seen a single time. Here the CDR3 reads CASSEGNRGYGYTF. DNA of the CDR3: TGTGCCAGCAGTGAAGGCAACAGGGGCTATGGCTACACCTTC. The chain employs TRBV6-1 and TRBJ1-2; 7 bases are a match to TRBD1. This CDR3 comprises 14 residues. J was trimmed by 4 bases and V by 1 base; bases with no gene match: 3. Germline assignment: CDR1 MNHNS and CDR2 SASEGT.

This clone was observed a handful of times. The CDR3 DNA reads TGTGCCAGCAGTTTATCGCTAGCGGGGGGTCGGGAGACCCAGTACTTC. It yields the protein CASSLSLAGGRETQYF. The chain employs TRBV28 and TRBJ2-5, with 11 bases that match TRBD2. V gave up 1 base and J gave up 5 bases; unmatched junction bases: 6. The CDR3 spans 16 residues. CDR1 MDHEN and CDR2 SYDVKM come from the germline V gene.

This clone was found a few times. The chain links TRBV27 to TRBJ1-1, with TRBD1 matching 10 bases. Germline lookup yields CDR1 MNHEY and CDR2 SMNVEV (reference sequence). The CDR3 extends over 14 amino acids. The J segment lost 7 bases and the V segment lost 6 bases, leaving 8 bases of the junction unmatched. CDR3 nucleotides: TGTGCCAGCAGCCGGGACAGGGGCGGATTTGAAGCTTTCTTT. It yields the protein CASSRDRGGFEAFF.

The rearrangement links TRBV19 to TRBJ1-6, with D uncertain. The CDR3 runs to 15 residues. The germline gives CDR1 LNHDA, CDR2 SQIVND (reference sequence). V was cut by 1 base and J by 4 bases, with 8 bases left in between. In DNA, the CDR3 is TGTGCCAGTAGTATAGGCCTTACTTATAATTCACCCCTCCACTTT. This gives the protein CASSIGLTYNSPLHF.

V usage is TRBV19 and J usage is TRBJ2-1; 7 nucleotides align to TRBD1. The CDR3 spans 12 residues. Germline CDR1 is LNHDA and CDR2 is SQIVND (reference sequence). Trimming removed 4 bases from V and 13 bases from J; junction bases left unmatched: 7. The CDR3 DNA is TGTGCCAGTAGTACACCCGGGACAGCCCAGTTCTTC. Protein product: CASSTPGTAQFF.

The rearrangement joins TRBV11-3 to TRBJ1-1; D remains ambiguous. Per germline, CDR1 SGHNT and CDR2 YENEEA. This CDR3 has 14 residues. V shed 5 bases and J shed 5 bases, with 15 bases lying between them. CDR3 DNA: TGTGCCAGCAGCCCCGAGGGCAGCCCGACTGAAGCTTTCTTT. As protein: CASSPEGSPTEAFF.

Turning to this clone: Sequence at one end of the junction differs from germline and may be a read error. The V and J genes are TRBV6-5 and TRBJ1-6, with 10 bases that match TRBD1. The CDR3 is 11 amino acids. From germline, CDR1 is MNHEY and CDR2 SVGAGI. The CDR3 here is CASSWGTGEVF. CDR3 bases: TGTGCCAGCAGTTGGGGGACAGGGGAGGTCTTT.

The rearrangement joins TRBV6-1 to TRBJ1-4, with TRBD1 identical over 7 bases. The germline V gene encodes CDR1 MNHNS and CDR2 SASEGT. This CDR3 contains 15 residues. The junction had 5 bases not matched to a gene; V was cut back by 1 base and J by 6 bases. CDR3 in DNA: TGTGCCAGCAGTGAAGAAACAGGGGAGTATGAAAAACTGTTTTTT. It encodes CASSEETGEYEKLFF.